This T cell receptor (beta chain) is from a study of T-cell memory formation after mild COVID-19 listed by TCRdb under 2021. A note on the overall study: Most TCR sequence clusters were specific to one of the two donors. Two young, previously healthy adult volunteers made up the cohort, one male and one female. In two donors, T-cell clones that expanded and contracted after mild COVID-19 were followed by sequencing TCRalpha and TCRbeta repertoires longitudinally. General findings and caveats noted by the study authors: Only two mild cases were covered in the study, and larger cohorts including severe cases with pre-infection samples were considered necessary. From day 15 to 85, contracting clones showed balanced CD4/CD8 phenotypes, whereas a second wave of clones that expanded from day 15 to 37 leaned towards CD4+. Some responding clones were found in pre-infection memory, which suggests that pre-existing cross-reactive memory T cells took part in the SARS-CoV-2 response. SARS-CoV-2 specificity of the second-wave clones peaking on day 37 was not confirmed. Contracting CD4+ clones were found mainly in CM and EM memory subsets, while CD8+ clones were enriched in EMRA.

Note on this clonotype: There is no known antigen for this receptor. No base quality information exists; no much larger clone differs at one position.

Compared with germline, V lacks 3 bases and J lacks 3 bases; bases without a gene match: 3. The germline V gene yields SGDLS for CDR1 and YYNGEE for CDR2. The CDR3 sequence holds 13 residues, the cysteine and phenylalanine included. Just the 39-base CDR3 DNA is kept, in frame starting at base 1. The listed sequencing device is Illumina NovaSeq 6000. TCRalpha and TCRbeta cDNA libraries were built by 5'RACE with constant-segment primers, adding sample barcodes and unique molecular identifiers. Trizol reagent was used to extract RNA from every sample. Library amplification was performed in two PCR steps, and a second sample barcode and Illumina TruSeq adapters were introduced in the second step. Sequencing of the libraries was done on an Illumina NovaSeq, producing 2 x 150 bp paired-end reads. The original pipeline was this. Demultiplexing of reads and collapsing into UMI-guided consensus sequences were performed with migec v1.2.7. Using mixcr v2.1.11, UMI consensuses were aligned to TRA and TRB V and J templates and then assembled into clonotypes. A clonotype was counted as expanded or contracted only if both edgeR and NoisET called the change significant, with noise models trained on biological replicates. For edgeR calls, a false discovery rate-adjusted p below 0.01 and a log2 fold-change threshold of 1 were applied. As an exploratory analysis of dynamics, max-normalized trajectories of the 1000 most abundant clonotypes were examined with PCA combined with hierarchical clustering. The CD4 or CD8 phenotype of responding clones was assigned using the separately sequenced CD4+ and CD8+ repertoires. TCRdb's own reprocessing of the public reads used fastp at Q25 and MiXCR and kept productive beta chains. Rows are combined by CDR3 protein, so each entry shows the most common genes and DNA. TCRdb's processing, not the study's, gives the V and J calls here. This sample has approximately 100,000 distinct CDR3 sequences in its table, and over 15% of those were observed once. The ten biggest clones cover roughly 31% of the sample.

Ficoll-Paque density gradient centrifugation was used to isolate PBMCs. The receptor comes from an adult woman who had mild COVID-19 (a few samples of this study predate the infection). The sample titles of this study are shuffled in the database, so cell type and time point are left out; the donor was told from shared clones. What was sequenced was PBMCs or a T cell subset sorted from them (not recorded which). The rearrangement combines TRBV9 with TRBJ2-7; TRBD1 agrees with 7 junctional bases. The CDR3 sequence is CASSGDRDYEQYF. Read as DNA, the sequence is TGTGCCAGCAGCGGAGACAGGGACTACGAGCAGTACTTC.